This T cell receptor beta chain derives from a study of T-cell memory formation after mild COVID-19. Study results and limitations: Whether day 37 second-wave clones are SARS-CoV-2-specific was not confirmed. Cross-reactive memory appears to have joined, as suggested by some responding clones showing up in pre-infection memory.

The CDR3 is made up of 14 amino acids. J gave up 5 bases and V 4 bases, and 6 bases lay outside the gene matches. CDR1 and CDR2 from the germline V gene are MGHRA and YSYEKL. Constant-segment primers and 5'RACE yielded cDNA libraries for TCR alpha and TCR beta, each carrying sample barcodes and UMIs. TCRdb re-called the 5' RACE reads through MiXCR, storing one row per CDR3 protein. The sample has hundreds of thousands of distinct CDR3 sequences; approximately 8.4% are singletons. This clonotype was seen a handful of times. Its antigen is currently unknown. This sequence originates from a man younger than 30 who had mild COVID-19 (a few samples of this study predate the infection). Cell type and time point are not known. The specimen was PBMCs or a T cell subset sorted from them (not recorded which). This chain joins TRBV4-1 and TRBJ1-1; 8 bases map to TRBD1. This CDR3 reads CASSRLQGATEAFF. The CDR3 bases are TGCGCCAGCAGCCGGCTGCAGGGGGCGACTGAAGCTTTCTTT.